This TCR beta chain was recovered during a study of brain T cells in children with intractable seizures. Study results and caveats: Viral specificity was inferred only from CDR3 similarity; HCMV serostatus was unknown. Pre-surgery blood may have been undersampled, hiding some clones.

Sequenced by immunoSEQ multiplex PCR; TCRdb stores in-frame clones only, minus some. This table holds approximately 330,000 clones, over 90% found once. To note about this clone: Its antigen is as yet unknown.

Trimming took 3 bases from V and 4 from J; bases not matched to a gene: 5. The CDR3 consists of 15 residues. Germline lookup yields CDR1 LNHDA and CDR2 SQIVND (reference sequence). Time point reported: blood from clinic visit 5 months post-surgery; TSC patient then seizure free. Before surgery, patients took at least one anti-epileptic drug. The chain couples TRBV19 to TRBJ2-3; the match to TRBD2 covers 9 bases. The clonotype originates from a boy under three years old with tuberous sclerosis and intractable seizures. The specimen comprised peripheral blood, sampled more than 4 months after surgery. This chain's CDR3 is CASSIQREAADTQYF. DNA of the CDR3: TGTGCCAGTAGTATCCAGCGGGAGGCGGCAGATACGCAGTATTTT.